This T cell receptor (beta chain) was profiled in a study of T cell responses to AZD1222 COVID-19 vaccine. General study results and limits: Unmutated variant regions reportedly attract nearly half of all spike-specific TCRs.

Concerning this clone: What it binds is not known.

Method: immunoSEQ multiplex PCR; TCRdb's copy keeps in-frame clones and lacks some. The table lists about 92,000 clones, approximately 88% of them singletons, with less than 3.5% in the top ten. The CDR3 spans 15 residues. V lost 4 bases, J lost 3 bases, and 19 bases lay in between. The germline gives CDR1 SQVTM, CDR2 ANQGSEA. V is TRBV29-1 and J is TRBJ2-7, with D possibly matching TRBD1 (6 bases). The sequence was collected from an adult in good health. The material sequenced was peripheral blood, taken on day 0 of AZD1222 vaccination. The CDR3 spells CSVGGLSGDLYEQYF. CDR3 nucleotide sequence: TGCAGCGTTGGGGGTCTATCAGGGGATCTCTACGAGCAGTACTTC.